The TCR beta chain under discussion was sequenced for a study of T-cell reconstitution after alpha-beta-depleted transplantation in children. Study-wide results and caveats: T-cell counts and diversity at one year following transplant were attributed mainly to newly produced T cells. Expanded graft clones numbering several hundred reportedly gave rise to alpha-beta T cells about two months after transplant.

Concerning this clonotype: The antigen is unknown.

The TCRbeta library incorporated unique molecular identifiers. A single record per CDR3 protein comes from TCRdb applying MiXCR to the PCR reads. The repertoire consists of about 980,000 distinct CDR3 sequences, with about 30% occurring once and the leading ten covering 28%. CDR1 is MNHEY and CDR2 is SVGAGI in the germline V gene. The CDR3 runs to 14 residues. V was cut by 2 bases and J by 0 bases, with 7 bases left in between. The sequenced sample was PBMCs, mostly from graft donor cells, obtained 360 days after TCRalphabeta/CD19-depleted stem cell transplant. The sequence was obtained from a boy under two years old who had a stem cell transplant for SCID, so the T cells may come from the graft donor. The chain couples TRBV6-5 to TRBJ1-1; no firm D call. In DNA form, the CDR3 reads TGTGCCAGCAGTTACCTCCTTTTGAACACTGAAGCTTTCTTT. It yields the protein CASSYLLLNTEAFF.